This T cell receptor beta chain emerged from a study of T cell repertoires in cytomegalovirus infection. Overall study results and limits: Ex vivo responses were dominated by HLA-C-restricted CMV-specific TCR beta clonotypes.

In its sample, this clonotype was seen a few times. Antigen specificity is unknown. The ends were cut back, 4 bases at V and 6 bases at J, with 16 bases in the middle. There are 15 residues in the CDR3. CDR1 and CDR2 (germline): SEHNR, FQNEAQ (reference sequence). Via MiXCR, TCRdb re-called the reads, giving one row per CDR3 protein. This table has just under 550,000 distinct CDR3 sequences, about 26% appearing once. What was sequenced was PBMCs. The receptor was isolated from a human donor in good health (CMV status not recorded). Some clones in this sample may be carry-over from other donors' samples. The genes are TRBV7-9 and TRBJ2-1; the D call may be TRBD1 or TRBD2 (6 bases each). The CDR3 loop reads CASSSSGRGANEQFF. The CDR3 nucleotides read TGTGCCAGCAGCTCCAGCGGAAGGGGGGCCAATGAGCAGTTCTTC.